Each of the 27 T cell receptor beta chains below was sequenced from the same sample in a study of shared clonotypes between healthy human individuals. The data were produced by immunoSEQ multiplex PCR, yet TCRdb's version contains in-frame clones alone and is incomplete. The repertoire holds over 950,000 clones, with 70% to 80% as singletons. Sample: memory CD4+ T cells from PBMCs. Noted subset: CD45RA-negative fraction. Source of these receptors: a man between 18 and 29 years old in good health. Some clones in this sample may be carry-over from other donors' samples.

The chain carries TRBV27 and TRBJ1-1; D may be TRBD1 (6 bases). Germline CDR1 reads MNHEY; CDR2 reads SMNVEV (reference sequence). The CDR3 is 15 amino acids. Deletions cut 9 bases from V and 0 bases from J, with 17 bases between. The CDR3 sequence: CASAGGPGVNTEAFF. In DNA form, the CDR3 reads TGTGCCAGTGCCGGGGGCCCGGGGGTGAACACTGAAGCTTTCTTT.

V is TRBV9 and J is TRBJ2-1, with 7 bases fitting TRBD2. From germline, CDR1 is SGDLS and CDR2 YYNGEE. This CDR3 contains 14 residues. V dropped 1 base and J dropped 6; count of bases not matched to a gene: 4. The DNA for the CDR3 is TGTGCCAGCAGCGTAATCCAGCGGGGCAATGAGCAGTTCTTC. It specifies CASSVIQRGNEQFF.

The J gene is TRBJ1-5, the V gene TRBV6-5, with D possibly being TRBD1 (5 bases). The V and J ends lost 6 bases and 4 bases respectively, with 10 bases between them. Germline V gene lookup returns CDR1 MNHEY and CDR2 SVGAGI. The CDR3 covers 13 residues. Here the CDR3 reads CASRGTRNQPQHF. The CDR3 DNA follows: TGTGCCAGCAGGGGGACCCGGAATCAGCCCCAGCATTTT.

The V gene is TRBV10-3, the J gene TRBJ2-5, with 8 bases fitting TRBD1. The V and J ends lost 3 bases and 5 bases, in that order; junction bases with no gene match: 8. There are 15 residues in the CDR3. The V gene's germline CDR1 is ENHRY and CDR2 SYGVKD. As DNA, the CDR3 is TGTGCCATCAGTGACCCCGGACAGGGCGAGGAGACCCAGTACTTC. Translated, it gives CAISDPGQGEETQYF.

This clone was seen many times. The rearrangement joins TRBV28 to TRBJ2-3; D might be TRBD1 (5 bases). The germline V gene encodes CDR1 MDHEN and CDR2 SYDVKM. The CDR3 sequence is 18 residues long. Trimming removed 4 bases at V and 6 bases at J, with 26 bases between. CDR3 residues: CASSSPGWGRNYVDTQYF. As DNA, the CDR3 is TGTGCCAGCAGTTCCCCCGGTTGGGGCAGGAACTATGTTGATACGCAGTATTTT.

This clone was picked up a small number of times. At the DNA level, this CDR3 is encoded by other sequences in the same sample as well. The CDR3 protein is CASSLQGRGNQPQHF. As DNA, the CDR3 is TGTGCCAGCAGTTTACAGGGACGTGGCAATCAGCCCCAGCATTTT. J is TRBJ1-5 and V is TRBV28, with TRBD1 as a possible D gene (5 bases). This CDR3 contains 15 residues. Trimming took 2 bases from V and 2 from J, leaving 10 bases between them. Germline loops: CDR1 MDHEN, CDR2 SYDVKM.

The V gene is TRBV21-1, the J gene TRBJ2-6; the table's D call, TRBD2, has no DNA check behind it. TRBV21-1 is a pseudogene locus. This CDR3 has 22 residues. The CDR3 spells CASSKGRAGALNHPSGANVLTF. CDR3 nucleotides: TGTGCCAGCAGCAAGGGGAGGGCAGGGGCCCTAAACCATCCCTCTGGGGCCAACGTCCTGACTTTC.

The chain links TRBV6-1 to TRBJ2-1; 10 positions match TRBD2. Germline lookup yields CDR1 MNHNS and CDR2 SASEGT. The CDR3 sequence is 13 residues long. J lost 7 bases, V lost 6 bases, and 3 bases had no gene match. The CDR3 sequence: CASRALAGNEQFF. CDR3 nucleotides: TGTGCCAGCAGGGCACTAGCGGGAAATGAGCAGTTCTTC.

This chain joins TRBV6-1 and TRBJ1-5, with D possibly being TRBD1 (5 bases). The germline V gene has CDR1 MNHNS and CDR2 SASEGT. Trimming removed 8 bases from V and 8 bases from J, with 16 bases in between. The CDR3 contains 13 residues. The CDR3 sequence is CASRDDESKPQHF. For the CDR3, the DNA is TGTGCCAGCCGGGACGACGAATCCAAGCCCCAGCATTTT.

J is TRBJ2-3 and V is TRBV5-1, with 8 positions matching TRBD2. The V segment lost 4 bases and the J segment 4 bases; nucleotides outside the gene matches: 5. This CDR3 region has 14 residues. Germline V gene sequence: CDR1 SGHRS, CDR2 YFSETQ. CDR3: CASSGGLVSDTQYF. CDR3 sequence (DNA): TGCGCCAGCAGCGGGGGACTAGTGTCAGATACGCAGTATTTT.

The chain combines TRBV27 with TRBJ2-1; D is ambiguous. The CDR3 has 13 residues. Trimming stripped 5 bases from V and 6 bases from J, with 11 bases between. Germline CDR1 reads MNHEY; CDR2 reads SMNVEV (reference sequence). The CDR3 sequence is CASSPFDLNEQFF. In DNA, the CDR3 is TGTGCCAGCAGTCCTTTCGACCTCAATGAGCAGTTCTTC.

Notes on this clone: This sample also contains other DNA sequences that code for the same CDR3. This chain connects TRBV7-9 to TRBJ2-5, with D uncertain. V was shortened by 1 base and J by 4 bases, with 7 bases between the two germline ends. In germline, CDR1 is SEHNR, CDR2 FQNEAQ (reference sequence). The CDR3 consists of 13 residues. The CDR3 here is CASSLGGLETQYF. In nucleotides, the CDR3 is TGTGCCAGCAGCTTAGGGGGTTTAGAGACCCAGTACTTC.

The chain joins TRBV6-5 to TRBJ1-4; TRBD1 agrees at 8 bases. Germline assignment: CDR1 MNHEY and CDR2 SVGAGI. V was pared by 5 bases and J by 2 bases, with 4 bases of the junction left unmatched. The CDR3 runs 15 residues. The CDR3 is CASSRTGSTNEKLFF. CDR3 DNA: TGTGCCAGCAGTAGGACAGGGTCGACTAATGAAAAACTGTTTTTT.

CDR3 DNA sequence: TGTGCCACCAGGGGGACTAGGACGAAAAGGACCGGGGAGCTGTTTTTT. Translated: CATRGTRTKRTGELFF. V is TRBV15 and J is TRBJ2-2; 8 nucleotides match TRBD2. Trimming cost V 6 bases and J 5 bases; bases outside gene matches: 11. The CDR3 sequence is 16 residues long. Per the germline V gene, CDR1 is LNHNV and CDR2 is YYDKDF (reference sequence).

Comment on this clone: At the DNA level, this CDR3 is encoded by other sequences in the same sample as well. CDR3 sequence reads: CASSVRESYNEQFF. In DNA, the CDR3 is TGTGCCAGCAGCGTAAGGGAGTCCTACAATGAGCAGTTCTTC. The chain links TRBV9 to TRBJ2-1; maybe TRBD2 (5 bases). CDR1 and CDR2 from the germline V gene are SGDLS and YYNGEE. The V end was cut by 1 base, the J end by 1 base, with 6 bases between. The CDR3 runs to 14 residues.

This clone was seen many times. The V gene is TRBV30, the J gene TRBJ2-5; D is tentatively TRBD1 or TRBD2 (5 bases each). V was clipped by 2 bases and J by 10 bases, with 14 bases between them. Per the germline V gene, CDR1 is GTSNPN and CDR2 is SVGIG (reference sequence). This CDR3 comprises 12 residues. This CDR3 is CAWSRRPRGQYF. Written as DNA, the CDR3 is TGTGCCTGGAGTAGGAGGCCTAGGGGCCAGTACTTC.

CDR3 protein: CASSLATGSQETQYF. Written as DNA, the CDR3 is TGTGCCAGCAGCTTAGCGACCGGCTCACAAGAGACCCAGTACTTC. This chain links TRBV7-9 with TRBJ2-5; D uncertain. V was cut by 0 bases and J by 2 bases, with 10 bases left in between. The CDR3 has 15 amino acids. The germline CDR1 and CDR2 sequences are SEHNR and FQNEAQ (reference sequence). Full variable domain (remainder filled in from reference TRBV7-9 and TRBJ2-5): DTGVSQNPRHKITKRGQNVTFRCDPISEHNRLYWYRQTLGQGPEFLTYFQNEAQLEKSRLLSDRFSAERPKGSFSTLEIQRTEQGDSAMYLCASSLATGSQETQYFGPGTRLLVL.

This chain connects TRBV5-1 to TRBJ1-2; D is uncertain. V lost 0 bases to trimming and J lost 8 bases, with 11 bases between them. The germline V gene encodes CDR1 SGHRS and CDR2 YFSETQ. This CDR3 has 13 residues. The CDR3: CASSLVGESGYTF. In DNA, the CDR3 is TGCGCCAGCAGCTTGGTCGGGGAGTCGGGCTACACCTTC.

The rearrangement links TRBV2 to TRBJ2-6; the D is unclear. The CDR3 spans 15 residues. The germline V gene has CDR1 SNHLY and CDR2 FYNNEI. Trimming left V 3 bases short and J 0 bases short, with 6 bases between. The CDR3 sequence: CASSDQASGANVLTF. In DNA form, the CDR3 reads TGTGCCAGCAGTGACCAGGCCTCTGGGGCCAACGTCCTGACTTTC.

This chain connects TRBV28 to TRBJ1-4; D not resolved. This CDR3 region has 13 residues. The V end lost 2 bases, the J end lost 10 bases, and 11 bases lay between the germline ends. From germline, CDR1 is MDHEN and CDR2 SYDVKM. The CDR3 region is CASSLPTTRKLFF. The CDR3 coding sequence is TGTGCCAGCAGTTTACCGACTACCCGAAAACTGTTTTTT.

For this clone: This specimen includes other DNA sequences encoding the same CDR3. The rearrangement joins TRBV9 to TRBJ2-7; 8 bases agree with TRBD2. Germline V gene sequence: CDR1 SGDLS, CDR2 YYNGEE. Trimming at V came to 4 bases and at J to 4 bases, leaving 7 bases not matched to a gene. The CDR3 runs 14 residues. CDR3 DNA sequence: TGTGCCAGCAGCCCAAGCGGGAGTAGTTACGAGCAGTACTTC. Translation: CASSPSGSSYEQYF.

This rearrangement joins TRBV5-1 to TRBJ2-5; weak D call: TRBD2 (6 bases). CDR1 is SGHRS, CDR2 YFSETQ, per germline. With 5 bases removed from V and 2 bases from J, the gap between germline ends came to 19 bases. The CDR3 spans 16 residues. CDR3 DNA: TGCGCCAGCAGTGCGGGGTTGAGTGTCTATCAAGAGACCCAGTACTTC. It codes for CASSAGLSVYQETQYF.

The gene calls are TRBV6-5 and TRBJ1-6; D unclear. This CDR3 spans 13 amino acids. V lost 4 bases, J lost 6 bases, and 7 bases lay in between. Germline CDR1 MNHEY, CDR2 SVGAGI. CDR3 loop: CASSSQRNSPLHF. In DNA form, the CDR3 reads TGTGCCAGCAGTTCGCAGCGTAATTCACCCCTCCACTTT.

This chain joins TRBV29-1 and TRBJ2-3, with D maybe TRBD1 (5 bases). This CDR3 spans 12 amino acids. Germline CDR1 SQVTM, CDR2 ANQGSEA. Trimming took off 7 bases at V and 2 bases at J, with 10 bases between the two ends. CDR3 protein: CSAKQDTDTQYF. The CDR3 DNA is TGCAGCGCCAAACAGGACACAGATACGCAGTATTTT.

The gene calls are TRBV5-1 and TRBJ2-1; no clear D. Germline CDR1 and CDR2: SGHRS and YFSETQ. The V gene lost 0 bases and the J gene lost 10 bases, with 8 bases spanning the gap. CDR3 length: 12 amino acids. CDR3 sequence reads: CASSLVRSEQFF. The CDR3 DNA sequence: TGCGCCAGCAGCTTGGTCAGGTCGGAGCAGTTCTTC.

This chain links TRBV11-2 with TRBJ2-1; D possibly corresponds to TRBD1 (5 bases). V was clipped by 4 bases and J by 5 bases, with 6 bases between them. The CDR3 is 12 amino acids. The germline V gene encodes CDR1 SGHAT and CDR2 FQNNGV. The CDR3 coding sequence is TGTGCCAGCAGCTCCAGGGACAATGAGCAGTTCTTC. Translating gives CASSSRDNEQFF.

The chain employs TRBV7-2 and TRBJ1-2; 10 nucleotides agree with TRBD1. CDR3 length: 15 residues. V shed 5 bases, J shed 4 bases, and the junction held 7 bases outside the gene matches. In germline, CDR1 is SGHTA, CDR2 FQGNSA. The CDR3 spells CASSARQGAAYGYTF. The CDR3 DNA reads as TGTGCCAGCAGCGCCCGACAGGGGGCTGCCTATGGCTACACCTTC.